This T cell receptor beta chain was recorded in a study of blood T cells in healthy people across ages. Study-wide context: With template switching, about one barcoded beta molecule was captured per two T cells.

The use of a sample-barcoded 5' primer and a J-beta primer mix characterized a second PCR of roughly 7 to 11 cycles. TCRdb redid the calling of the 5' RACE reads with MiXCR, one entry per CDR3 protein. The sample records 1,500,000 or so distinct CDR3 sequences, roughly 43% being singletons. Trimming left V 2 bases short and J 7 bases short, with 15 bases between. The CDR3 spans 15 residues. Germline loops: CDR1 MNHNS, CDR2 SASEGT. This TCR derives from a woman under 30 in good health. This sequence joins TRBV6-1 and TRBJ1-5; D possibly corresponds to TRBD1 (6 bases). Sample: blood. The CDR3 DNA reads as TGTGCCAGCAGTGAATTAGATGGGGGCGGCCAGCCCCAGCATTTT. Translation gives CASSELDGGGQPQHF.